Reported below is one T cell receptor (beta chain). Clones were read by immunoSEQ multiplex PCR, and TCRdb kept only the in-frame ones, dropping some. This sample has around 84,000 clones, with less than 85% found just once. The source of the sample is a study of OX40 agonist ivuxolimab in advanced cancers. The wider study: Every 2 weeks, patients received ivuxolimab intravenously, dosed at 0.01 to 10 mg/kg. Antecedent anti-PD-1, anti-PD-L1 or anti-CTLA-4 therapy was permissible, with 40% having received some. In three patients, partial responses were observed, one with hepatocellular carcinoma and two with cutaneous melanoma.

The CDR3 is made up of 15 amino acids. Trimming removed 0 bases at V and 3 bases at J, with 12 bases between. In germline, CDR1 is SGHTS, CDR2 YDEGEE. This specimen was CD4+ or CD8+ T cells sorted from blood, taken in a trial of the OX40 agonist ivuxolimab. V usage is TRBV5-8 and J usage is TRBJ2-5; no clear D gene. The receptor's source is an adult with an advanced solid tumor such as melanoma, head and neck, liver or kidney cancer. The CDR3 sequence is CASSLGQTKKETQYF. CDR3 DNA sequence: TGTGCCAGCAGCTTGGGGCAGACCAAAAAAGAGACCCAGTACTTC.